This T cell receptor (beta chain) was recorded in a study of Graves' ophthalmopathy and Graves' hyperthyroidism. The study's findings and limits: In blood, most expanded thyroid clonotypes above 0.001 frequency were also detected. Researchers report that a 13-signature model separated ophthalmopathy from stable hyperthyroidism, posting roughly 90% sensitivity and roughly 81% specificity.

Moderately to severely active ophthalmopathy under 3 months, CAS at least 3, NOSPECS at least 4. Patients were diagnosed from clinical symptoms, serum thyroxine, TRAb, thyroid ultrasound and orbital computed tomography. Notes on this clonotype: The antigen remains undetermined.

Unmatched junction bases numbered 13, after V lost 5 bases and J lost 3 bases. CDR1 is MNHEY, CDR2 SMNVEV, per germline (reference sequence). The CDR3 totals 17 residues. Amplification of the TCR beta CDR3 regions used RNA transcripts (as template). An initial RT-PCR round employing HTBI primers preceded a second-round multiplex PCR. TCRdb independently ran MiXCR on the multiplex PCR reads; one entry per CDR3 protein. The table has about 500,000 distinct CDR3 sequences, over 13% seen once. V gene TRBV27 combines with J gene TRBJ2-7, with 10 positions matching TRBD1. The receptor comes from a woman aged 25 to 39 with Graves' ophthalmopathy. Material: blood. CDR3 bases: TGTGCCAGCAGTCTCTCCACCGGACAGGGGGGGAACTACGAGCAGTACTTC. This encodes CASSLSTGQGGNYEQYF.